This entry lists 6 T cell receptor beta chains sequenced from one sample in a study of OX40 agonist ivuxolimab in advanced cancers. The protocol was immunoSEQ multiplex PCR, while the TCRdb copy is restricted to in-frame clones and leaves out a portion. The sample carries more than 85,000 clones, about 90% recorded once. The sequenced sample was CD4+ or CD8+ T cells sorted from blood, obtained in a trial of the OX40 agonist ivuxolimab. The receptors originated from an adult with an advanced solid tumor such as melanoma, head and neck, liver or kidney cancer.

This chain links TRBV7-9 with TRBJ1-2, with a weak D call TRBD1 (6 bases). This CDR3 comprises 13 residues. Germline values: CDR1 SEHNR, CDR2 FQNEAQ (reference sequence). V was cut by 0 bases and J by 8 bases, with 10 bases left in between. CDR3: CASSLAQGDGYTF. The CDR3 DNA is TGTGCCAGCAGCTTAGCACAGGGTGACGGCTACACCTTC.

The V gene is TRBV30, the J gene TRBJ1-2; 10 bases are shared with TRBD1. This CDR3 spans 13 amino acids. V was pared by 2 bases and J by 7 bases, with 4 bases of the junction left unmatched. The germline V gene encodes CDR1 GTSNPN and CDR2 SVGIG (reference sequence). The CDR3 coding sequence is TGTGCCTGGAGTTCGGGACAGGGGATTGGCTACACCTTC. Encoded protein: CAWSSGQGIGYTF. Full variable domain (outside the CDR3, taken from reference TRBV30 and TRBJ1-2): SQTIHQWPATLVQPVGSPLSLECTVEGTSNPNLYWYRQAAGRGLQLLFYSVGIGQISSEVPQNLSASRPQDRQFILSSKKLLLSDSGFYLCAWSSGQGIGYTFGSGTRLTVV.

DNA of the CDR3: TGTGCCAGCAGTTATGGACGGACAGACTACAATGAGCAGTTCTTC. Translated: CASSYGRTDYNEQFF. The chain combines TRBV6-6 with TRBJ2-1; D is possibly TRBD1 (6 bases). The CDR3 sequence is 15 residues long. Germline CDR1 MNHNY, CDR2 SVGAGI (reference sequence). V lost 3 bases, J lost 3 bases, and 12 bases lay in between.

This chain links TRBV5-4 with TRBJ2-1, with 7 nucleotides matching TRBD2. The V segment lost 4 bases and the J segment 5 bases; nucleotides outside the gene matches: 9. The germline gives CDR1 SGHNT, CDR2 YYREEE (reference sequence). CDR3 size: 15 residues. CDR3 region: CASSSRDYLNNEQFF. The CDR3 nucleotides are TGTGCCAGCAGCAGCCGGGACTATCTGAACAATGAGCAGTTCTTC.

The rearrangement uses TRBV6-1 and TRBJ2-2; tentative D call: TRBD2 (6 bases). Germline V gene data show CDR1 as MNHNS and CDR2 as SASEGT. Trimming took 6 bases from V and 1 from J, leaving 9 bases between them. The CDR3 has 14 residues. CDR3 residues: CASSGSRNTGELFF. The CDR3 DNA follows: TGTGCCAGCAGCGGGAGCAGGAACACCGGGGAGCTGTTTTTT.

This chain connects TRBV2 to TRBJ2-5; D may correspond to TRBD1 or TRBD2 (5 bases each). The CDR3 is 13 residues long. CDR1 and CDR2 from the germline V gene are SNHLY and FYNNEI. The V gene lost 7 bases and the J gene lost 4 bases, with 13 bases spanning the gap. The chain's CDR3 is CASMGAGRETQYF. In DNA form, the CDR3 reads TGTGCCAGCATGGGAGCAGGGAGAGAGACCCAGTACTTC.